The T cell receptor (beta chain) under discussion was sequenced for a study of blood T cell repertoires in COVID-19. Study information: The samples span acute and convalescent COVID-19 from the United States, Italy and Spain. Sample material is recorded as cDNA or gDNA derived from T cells, B-cell-depleted T cells, or PBMCs.

CDR1 and CDR2 (germline): SEHNR, FQNEAQ (reference sequence). V lost 2 bases, J lost 6 bases, and 14 bases lay in between. The CDR3 contains 15 residues. Source study methods: Reference gene primer amplification gave nucleated cell count estimates. Assay used: immunoSEQ multiplex PCR; TCRdb lists only in-frame clones, some missing. V and J calls and clone size are copied from that table; D and trimming were computed from the DNA. The table shows about 260,000 clones, with approximately 91% occurring only once. This clonotype originated in a person aged 18-29 years with COVID-19, enrolled during active disease. J is TRBJ2-1 and V is TRBV7-9; D uncertain. Material for sequencing was peripheral blood. The CDR3 bases are TGTGCCAGCAGCTTACTAGTCGCATTGGTCAATGAGCAGTTCTTC. Translated, it gives CASSLLVALVNEQFF.